The 19 T cell receptor beta chains below were found in one sample sequenced in a study of blood T cell repertoires in COVID-19. Only in-frame clones appear in the TCRdb table, and some are missing; sequencing was by immunoSEQ multiplex PCR. This sample has over 150,000 clones, with roughly 85% found just once. The material sequenced was peripheral blood. These receptors all stem from a man aged 40-49 years with acute or convalescent COVID-19.

The chain has TRBV2 and TRBJ1-1; no clear D. This CDR3 spans 14 amino acids. Per the germline V gene, CDR1 is SNHLY and CDR2 is FYNNEI. Trimming left V 4 bases short and J 4 bases short, with 13 bases between. The CDR3 loop is CASSVSGVGTEAFF. The DNA of the CDR3 is TGTGCCAGCAGTGTATCCGGGGTGGGCACTGAAGCTTTCTTT. The entire variable domain, with the rest obtained from reference TRBV2 and TRBJ1-1, is as follows: EPEVTQTPSHQVTQMGQEVILRCVPISNHLYFYWYRQILGQKVEFLVSFYNNEISEKSEIFDDQFSVERPDGSNFTLKIRSTKLEDSAMYFCASSVSGVGTEAFFGQGTRLTVV.

This clone was detected a few times. The chain recombines TRBV28 with TRBJ2-2, with 11 positions matching TRBD1. CDR3 length: 15 residues. Germline assignment: CDR1 MDHEN and CDR2 SYDVKM. V gave up 4 bases and J gave up 7 bases; unmatched junction bases: 5. The CDR3 spells CASSSDRGQSGELFF. CDR3 sequence (DNA): TGTGCCAGCAGTTCGGACAGGGGGCAAAGCGGGGAGCTGTTTTTT.

This clone has a handful of counts. V gene TRBV11-2 combines with J gene TRBJ2-6, with D maybe TRBD1 (5 bases). V lost 7 bases to trimming and J lost 1 base, with 8 bases between them. The CDR3 sequence is 14 residues long. Per germline, CDR1 SGHAT and CDR2 FQNNGV. The CDR3 region is CASNRNSGANVLTF. CDR3 DNA: TGTGCCAGCAACAGGAATTCTGGGGCCAACGTCCTGACTTTC.

This rearrangement joins TRBV7-2 to TRBJ2-3; 9 nucleotides agree with TRBD1. This CDR3 contains 15 residues. Germline V gene data show CDR1 as SGHTA and CDR2 as FQGNSA. Unmatched junction bases numbered 4, after V lost 4 bases and J lost 2 bases. The CDR3 spells CASSSGQGVTDTQYF. CDR3 sequence (DNA): TGTGCCAGCAGCTCGGGACAGGGCGTCACAGATACGCAGTATTTT.

The J gene is TRBJ1-2, the V gene TRBV12-3 or TRBV12-4; unclear D gene. This CDR3 has 12 residues. The germline V and J ends were trimmed by 6 bases and 8 bases, with 13 bases remaining between them. The CDR3 here is CASSLSNQGYTF. The CDR3 DNA reads TGTGCCAGCAGCTTATCGAACCAGGGCTACACCTTC.

This chain connects TRBV2 to TRBJ2-2, with no clear D. From germline, CDR1 is SNHLY and CDR2 FYNNEI. The CDR3 contains 13 residues. V was trimmed by 6 bases and J by 7 bases, leaving 12 bases between them. For the CDR3, the DNA is TGTGCCAGCAGACGGGTTAGGAACGGGGAGCTGTTTTTT. The encoded protein is CASRRVRNGELFF.

V usage is TRBV6-5 and J usage is TRBJ1-1; D is perhaps TRBD1 (5 bases). The V end was cut by 6 bases, the J end by 1 base, with 15 bases between. This CDR3 is built from 15 residues. Germline CDR1 is MNHEY and CDR2 is SVGAGI. The CDR3 here is CASRPTAQGNTEAFF. CDR3 sequence (DNA): TGTGCCAGCAGACCAACGGCGCAGGGGAACACTGAAGCTTTCTTT.

A single count supports this clone. The chain has TRBV19 and TRBJ2-7; D not certain. The CDR3 contains 14 residues. Germline V lookup: CDR1 LNHDA, CDR2 SQIVND (reference sequence). V dropped 2 bases and J dropped 5 bases, with 13 bases sitting between them. CDR3 in amino acids: CASSISQVNDEQYF. The CDR3 DNA follows: TGTGCCAGTAGTATAAGTCAGGTGAATGACGAGCAGTACTTC.

J is TRBJ1-6 and V is TRBV2; TRBD1 might be the D (6 bases). The CDR3 length is 15 residues. V lost 2 bases to trimming and J lost 6 bases, with 11 bases between them. Germline CDR1 reads SNHLY; CDR2 reads FYNNEI. CDR3 protein: CASSERTALNSPLHF. DNA of the CDR3: TGTGCCAGCAGTGAAAGGACAGCGCTTAATTCACCCCTCCACTTT.

This clone was seen a handful of times. V gene TRBV2 combines with J gene TRBJ1-5; D is possibly TRBD1 (5 bases). This CDR3 contains 12 residues. CDR1 is SNHLY and CDR2 is FYNNEI in the germline V gene. V was trimmed by 7 bases and J by 5 bases, leaving 9 bases between them. For the CDR3, the DNA is TGTGCCAGCAAGACAGACTATCAGCCCCAGCATTTT. This codes for CASKTDYQPQHF.

CDR3 nucleotides: TGTGCCTGGAGTGGTGGCATCTCCTACGAGCAGTACTTC. Translating it yields CAWSGGISYEQYF. The chain has TRBV30 and TRBJ2-7; D gene ambiguous. Germline lookup yields CDR1 GTSNPN and CDR2 SVGIG (reference sequence). This CDR3 spans 13 amino acids. V was shortened by 1 base and J by 0 bases, with 7 bases between the two germline ends.

CDR3 in amino acids: CASIRAGGLGNTIYF. The CDR3 bases are TGTGCCAGCATCCGGGCGGGGGGCTTAGGAAACACCATATATTTT. The V call is TRBV27, the J call TRBJ1-3, with D possibly being TRBD1 (6 bases). Germline V gene sequence: CDR1 MNHEY, CDR2 SMNVEV (reference sequence). The CDR3 contains 15 residues. V was cut by 7 bases and J by 4 bases, with 17 bases left in between.

The rearrangement links TRBV29-1 to TRBJ2-1, with TRBD1 matching over 8 bases. The germline V gene has CDR1 SQVTM and CDR2 ANQGSEA. CDR3 length: 14 residues. J was trimmed by 1 base and V by 1 base; bases with no gene match: 0. This CDR3 reads CSVEGTGSYNEQFF. The CDR3 region has the DNA TGCAGCGTTGAAGGGACAGGGTCCTACAATGAGCAGTTCTTC.

The J gene is TRBJ1-2, the V gene TRBV6-1; maybe TRBD1 (6 bases). The CDR3 has 16 residues. Trimming left V 2 bases short and J 5 bases short, with 18 bases between. The germline gives CDR1 MNHNS, CDR2 SASEGT. For the CDR3, the DNA is TGTGCCAGCAGTGAATCTGCGGGGGCGCGTTCGTATGGCTACACCTTC. It yields the protein CASSESAGARSYGYTF.

This sequence joins TRBV7-3 and TRBJ1-1; D remains unclear. The germline CDR1 and CDR2 sequences are SGHTA and FQGTGA. Trimming stripped 6 bases from V and 6 bases from J, with 17 bases between. The CDR3 contains 14 residues. CDR3: CASRPASGRAEAFF. CDR3 in DNA: TGTGCCAGCAGACCTGCCTCCGGTCGCGCTGAAGCTTTCTTT.

The chain carries TRBV4-3 and TRBJ1-1; D perhaps matches TRBD1 (6 bases). The CDR3 loop spans 14 amino acids. The germline V and J ends were trimmed by 2 bases and 6 bases, with 13 bases remaining between them. Germline CDR1 is LGHNA and CDR2 is YSLEER. CDR3 sequence (DNA): TGCGCCAGCAGCCAATCGCCGACAGGAGCTGAAGCTTTCTTT. Protein sequence: CASSQSPTGAEAFF.

This chain links TRBV5-8 with TRBJ2-2; D possibly corresponds to TRBD2 (6 bases). Trimming stripped 3 bases from V and 5 bases from J, with 14 bases between. The CDR3 extends over 15 amino acids. Germline lookup yields CDR1 SGHTS and CDR2 YDEGEE. CDR3 coding DNA: TGTGCCAGCAGCTCCCGCGGGGTGCGGACCGGGGAGCTGTTTTTT. Amino acid sequence: CASSSRGVRTGELFF.

V and J are TRBV19 and TRBJ2-5, with 10 bases lining up with TRBD1. Germline V gene sequence: CDR1 LNHDA, CDR2 SQIVND (reference sequence). This CDR3 spans 14 amino acids. V gave up 5 bases and J gave up 6 bases; unmatched junction bases: 6. In nucleotides, the CDR3 is TGTGCCAGTAGTTCCCGGGACAGGGGTAAGACCCAGTACTTC. This encodes CASSSRDRGKTQYF.

The chain is built from TRBV7-8 and TRBJ2-1; 9 nucleotides align to TRBD1. This CDR3 spans 15 amino acids. V was clipped by 10 bases and J by 4 bases; unmatched bases: 11. Germline loops: CDR1 SGHVS, CDR2 FQNEAQ. The CDR3 sequence: CATASGTGPYNEQFF. The CDR3, as DNA: TGTGCCACCGCAAGCGGGACAGGGCCTTACAATGAGCAGTTCTTC. The variable domain in full, completed from reference TRBV7-8 and TRBJ2-1, reads GAGVSQSPRYKVAKRGQDVALRCDPISGHVSLFWYQQALGQGPEFLTYFQNEAQLDKSGLPSDRFFAERPEGSVSTLKIQRTQQEDSAVYLCATASGTGPYNEQFFGPGTRLTVL.